The TCR beta chain under discussion was sequenced for a study of T cell repertoires in cytomegalovirus infection. About the study: Evidence of both CMV infection and a matching HLA type came from public TCR beta signatures. Study findings and constraints: Identification of carriers of CMV plus the relevant HLA was achieved through cumulative public TCR beta family frequency. Predominance within the ex vivo response was attributable to HLA-C-restricted CMV-specific TCR beta clonotypes.

As regards this clonotype: Its specificity is not known.

Using its own MiXCR run on the reads, TCRdb lists one record per CDR3 protein. The sample includes hundreds of thousands of distinct CDR3 sequences, approximately 25% of them seen just once. The CDR3 is 15 amino acids. Germline trimming cut 4 bases from V and 10 bases from J; bases unmatched to any gene: 8. Germline V gene data show CDR1 as SGHVS and CDR2 as FNYEAQ. This chain uses TRBV7-6 with TRBJ2-1; 12 bases align to TRBD1. Specimen: CD8+ T cells from PBMCs. The sequence derives from a human donor in good health (CMV status not recorded). Some clones in this sample may be carry-over from other donors' samples. CDR3: CASSSPGTGGEEQFF. CDR3 nucleotides: TGTGCCAGCAGCTCCCCCGGGACAGGGGGCGAGGAGCAGTTCTTC. The complete variable domain, with remaining parts taken from reference TRBV7-6 and TRBJ2-1, reads GAGVSQSPRYKVTKRGQDVALRCDPISGHVSLYWYRQALGQGPEFLTYFNYEAQQDKSGLPNDRFSAERPEGSISTLTIQRTEQRDSAMYRCASSSPGTGGEEQFFGPGTRLTVL.